In this sample, the clone carrying this T cell receptor (beta chain) turned up once. Its cognate antigen is unknown. A quantity of roughly 0.5 to 1 ug RNA underwent reverse transcription using random hexamers. An immunoSEQ multiplex PCR amplified TCR beta CDR3 over 54 Vbeta and 13 Jbeta. MiXCR, applied by TCRdb to the immunoSEQ multiplex PCR reads, yields one record per CDR3 protein. This table has more than 95,000 distinct CDR3 sequences, more than 90% appearing once. Sequencing of TCR beta was undertaken in CD8+ and CD4+ T cells derived from blood. Negative isolation yielded the CD8+ and CD4+ T cells, while FACS enriched the TEMRA cells. The data were taken from a study of CD8 T cells in Susac syndrome. General study points: Total CD8+ and CD8+ TEMRA repertoires contained 15 to 20 and five Susac-specific public clones, respectively.

This CDR3 comprises 15 residues. V dropped 4 bases and J dropped 0; count of bases not matched to a gene: 5. The germline V gene encodes CDR1 LNHNV and CDR2 YYDKDF (reference sequence). This sequence was found in a human donor with Susac syndrome. The chain couples TRBV15 to TRBJ2-7, with 8 positions matching TRBD1. The sample was CD8+ T cells from PBMCs. The CDR3 coding sequence is TGTGCCACCAGCACAGGGACAGGAGGCTCCTACGAGCAGTACTTC. Amino acids: CATSTGTGGSYEQYF.